These 30 T cell receptor beta chains originate from one sample sequenced in a study of blood T cell repertoires in COVID-19 (dated by TCRdb to 2018 to 2021). Libraries were made using the immunoSEQ multiplex PCR assay. Held by TCRdb, this immuneACCESS table contains in-frame sequences only and omits some clones. Under half of the omission traces to an unresolved V gene where checked; the cause of the rest is unknown. Here the sample has about 190,000 clones; roughly 89% occur a single time. 0.62% of the sample is taken by the ten largest. Material for sequencing was peripheral blood. All receptors come from a man aged 45 to 65 with acute or convalescent COVID-19.

V usage is TRBV6-1 and J usage is TRBJ2-1; D remains unclear. V shed 2 bases and J shed 5 bases, with 7 bases lying between them. Looked up from germline, CDR1 is MNHNS and CDR2 is SASEGT. The CDR3 is 13 residues long. The CDR3 reads CASSEFLNNEQFF. The CDR3, as DNA: TGTGCCAGCAGTGAATTCCTTAACAATGAGCAGTTCTTC.

The chain carries TRBV11-1 and TRBJ1-2; 9 bases are shared with TRBD1. CDR1 is SGHAT and CDR2 is FQDESV in the germline V gene (reference sequence). Trimming took 1 base from V and 2 from J; bases not matched to a gene: 2. The CDR3 spans 15 residues. CDR3 sequence (DNA): TGTGCCAGCAGCTTAGGAGGGACAGGGAACTATGGCTACACCTTC. It specifies CASSLGGTGNYGYTF.

This clone is a singleton in its sample. The chain uses TRBV27 and TRBJ1-1; weak D call: TRBD1 (5 bases). The CDR3 consists of 14 residues. V was shortened by 8 bases and J by 10 bases, with 23 bases between the two germline ends. Looked up from germline, CDR1 is MNHEY and CDR2 is SMNVEV (reference sequence). This CDR3 reads CASAPAGQGLSAFF. The CDR3 DNA follows: TGTGCCAGCGCGCCGGCAGGGCAGGGTCTTTCAGCTTTCTTT.

Comments on this clone: Within the sample, other DNA sequences also encode this same CDR3. The rearrangement links TRBV15 to TRBJ1-5, with 7 bases identical to TRBD1. CDR1 is LNHNV, CDR2 YYDKDF, per germline (reference sequence). CDR3 size: 14 residues. V lost 6 bases to trimming and J lost 4 bases; unmatched junction nucleotides: 6. CDR3 sequence: CATRAGGPNQPQHF. CDR3 nucleotide sequence: TGTGCCACCAGGGCAGGGGGACCGAATCAGCCCCAGCATTTT.

The chain employs TRBV25-1 and TRBJ1-5, with a weak D call TRBD1 (5 bases). Germline V gene lookup returns CDR1 MGHDK and CDR2 SYGVNS. This CDR3 spans 16 amino acids. Trimming took off 8 bases at V and 0 bases at J, with 17 bases between the two ends. DNA for the CDR3: TGTGCCAGCGAGGGAGGGGCCCGATATAGCAATCAGCCCCAGCATTTT. Its protein is CASEGGARYSNQPQHF.

The gene calls are TRBV24-1 and TRBJ2-3; 13 nucleotides align to TRBD2. Trimming cost V 7 bases and J 3 bases; bases outside gene matches: 6. The CDR3 is 16 residues long. Germline values: CDR1 KGHDR, CDR2 SFDVKD. CDR3 amino acids: CATRDRGLAGTDTQYF. In nucleotides, the CDR3 is TGTGCCACCAGAGATAGGGGACTAGCGGGAACAGATACGCAGTATTTT.

The gene calls are TRBV6-1 and TRBJ2-4; tentatively, D is TRBD1 (7 bases). Germline CDR1 and CDR2: MNHNS and SASEGT. CDR3 length equals 17 residues. Trimming took 2 bases from V and 0 from J, leaving 14 bases between them. CDR3 nucleotides: TGTGCCAGCAGTGAACGGAGGGGACAGCTAGCCAAAAACATTCAGTACTTC. It translates to CASSERRGQLAKNIQYF.

This rearrangement joins TRBV28 to TRBJ2-1, with 7 bases matching TRBD2. The CDR3 sequence is 14 residues long. Germline V lookup: CDR1 MDHEN, CDR2 SYDVKM. The V gene end was trimmed by 5 bases and the J gene end by 0 bases; junction bases not matched to a gene: 1. The CDR3 region has the DNA TGTGCCAGCAGTACGGGAGGCTCCTACAATGAGCAGTTCTTC. Protein sequence: CASSTGGSYNEQFF. The full variable domain, with the rest looked up from reference TRBV28 and TRBJ2-1, is DVKVTQSSRYLVKRTGEKVFLECVQDMDHENMFWYRQDPGLGLRLIYFSYDVKMKEKGDIPEGYSVSREKKERFSLILESASTNQTSMYLCASSTGGSYNEQFFGPGTRLTVL.

This CDR3 reads CAISGEGNQPQHF. As DNA, the CDR3 is TGTGCCATCAGTGGGGAGGGGAATCAGCCCCAGCATTTT. The V gene is TRBV10-3, the J gene TRBJ1-5; perhaps TRBD1 as D (5 bases). Germline-derived CDR1 and CDR2 are ENHRY and SYGVKD. The CDR3 loop spans 13 amino acids. Trimming took off 4 bases at V and 4 bases at J, with 8 bases between the two ends.

V gene TRBV18 combines with J gene TRBJ2-2, with TRBD1 as a possible D gene (6 bases). This CDR3 region has 15 residues. Germline CDR1 KGHSH, CDR2 LQKENI. Between the trimmed V and J ends, which lost 2 bases and 4 bases, there was a span of 11 bases. CDR3 sequence reads: CASSPKGRGTGELFF. In nucleotides, the CDR3 is TGTGCCAGCTCACCAAAAGGCAGGGGCACCGGGGAGCTGTTTTTT.

The V call is TRBV30, the J call TRBJ2-7; TRBD1 aligns across 7 bases. The trim removed 3 bases at V and 4 bases at J, leaving 3 bases unmatched. Per the germline V gene, CDR1 is GTSNPN and CDR2 is SVGIG (reference sequence). The CDR3 is 12 amino acids. CDR3 amino acids: CAWSGDSYEQYF. The CDR3 nucleotides read TGTGCCTGGAGCGGGGACAGTTACGAGCAGTACTTC. The complete variable domain, with remaining parts taken from reference TRBV30 and TRBJ2-7, reads SQTIHQWPATLVQPVGSPLSLECTVEGTSNPNLYWYRQAAGRGLQLLFYSVGIGQISSEVPQNLSASRPQDRQFILSSKKLLLSDSGFYLCAWSGDSYEQYFGPGTRLTVT.

This clone was recorded at least ten times. The V gene is TRBV11-2, the J gene TRBJ2-7; 9 positions match TRBD2. V gave up 2 bases and J gave up 7 bases; unmatched junction bases: 6. Germline CDR1 and CDR2: SGHAT and FQNNGV. This CDR3 has 14 residues. CDR3 residues: CASSLLREGGEQYF. Written as DNA, the CDR3 is TGTGCCAGCAGCTTACTGCGGGAGGGTGGGGAGCAGTACTTC.

The chain couples TRBV9 to TRBJ1-5, with 8 bases identical to TRBD1. This CDR3 spans 16 amino acids. The V gene end was trimmed by 4 bases and the J gene end by 0 bases; junction bases not matched to a gene: 6. CDR1 is SGDLS and CDR2 is YYNGEE in the germline V gene. CDR3 in amino acids: CASSPGTGDSNQPQHF. The DNA of the CDR3 is TGTGCCAGCAGCCCCGGGACAGGCGATAGCAATCAGCCCCAGCATTTT.

The table lists this clone with a few counts. The chain recombines TRBV7-9 with TRBJ2-3; TRBD2 aligns across 12 bases. There are 14 residues in the CDR3. The junction had 5 bases not matched to a gene; V was cut back by 3 bases and J by 10 bases. Germline V gene data show CDR1 as SEHNR and CDR2 as FQNEAQ (reference sequence). The CDR3 sequence is CASSFLLAGGAQYF. The DNA for the CDR3 is TGTGCCAGCAGCTTTTTACTAGCGGGGGGCGCGCAGTATTTT.

The chain employs TRBV2 and TRBJ1-4; D gene uncertain. The CDR3 is 13 residues long. CDR1 SNHLY and CDR2 FYNNEI come from the germline V gene. Trimming removed 7 bases at V and 4 bases at J, with 10 bases between. CDR3 nucleotides: TGTGCCAGCACCCGGGAGAATAATGAAAAACTGTTTTTT. The encoded protein is CASTRENNEKLFF.

The J gene is TRBJ1-6, the V gene TRBV28, with D uncertain. Germline V gene lookup returns CDR1 MDHEN and CDR2 SYDVKM. This CDR3 has 12 amino acids. V was pared by 3 bases and J by 6 bases, with 3 bases between. This CDR3 reads CASSLANSPLHF. The DNA of the CDR3 is TGTGCCAGCAGTTTGGCTAATTCACCCCTCCACTTT.

The gene calls are TRBV27 and TRBJ1-6; 7 bases fit TRBD1. The ends lost 6 bases at V and 0 bases at J; junction bases unmatched: 14. In germline, CDR1 is MNHEY, CDR2 SMNVEV (reference sequence). CDR3 length equals 19 residues. CDR3 region: CASRHDRETLSSYNSPLHF. In DNA, the CDR3 is TGTGCCAGCAGGCACGACAGGGAAACCCTCAGCTCCTATAATTCACCCCTCCACTTT.

This chain joins TRBV5-4 and TRBJ1-2; D unresolved. Looked up from germline, CDR1 is SGHNT and CDR2 is YYREEE (reference sequence). There are 12 residues in the CDR3. The V and J ends lost 5 bases and 7 bases respectively, with 12 bases between them. In DNA form, the CDR3 reads TGTGCCAGCAGTACTAGCGATCTTGGCTACACCTTC. The encoded protein is CASSTSDLGYTF. The entire variable domain, with the rest obtained from reference TRBV5-4 and TRBJ1-2, is as follows: ETGVTQSPTHLIKTRGQQVTLRCSSQSGHNTVSWYQQALGQGPQFIFQYYREEENGRGNFPPRFSGLQFPNYSSELNVNALELDDSALYLCASSTSDLGYTFGSGTRLTVV.

This rearrangement joins TRBV4-2 to TRBJ1-6; the D gene is possibly TRBD1 (5 bases). This CDR3 is built from 16 residues. CDR1 and CDR2 from the germline V gene are LGHNA and YNFKEQ. Trimming removed 0 bases from V and 11 bases from J, with 17 bases in between. CDR3 protein: CASSQDRAEVWTPLHF. In DNA, the CDR3 is TGTGCCAGCAGCCAAGACAGGGCTGAAGTTTGGACACCCCTCCACTTT.

About this clone itself: Other DNA sequences in the same sample also yield this CDR3. The V and J genes are TRBV6-5 and TRBJ2-1; 7 bases are a match to TRBD1. The CDR3 has 14 residues. Looked up from germline, CDR1 is MNHEY and CDR2 is SVGAGI. V trimming: 6 bases; J trimming: 4 bases; junction bases outside the gene matches: 6. The CDR3 sequence: CASRPGTVYNEQFF. The CDR3 nucleotides read TGTGCCAGCAGGCCCGGGACAGTATACAATGAGCAGTTCTTC.

The rearrangement joins TRBV28 to TRBJ2-7, with TRBD1 matching over 8 bases. The germline V gene has CDR1 MDHEN and CDR2 SYDVKM. The V and J ends lost 6 bases and 0 bases, in that order; junction bases with no gene match: 4. The CDR3 extends over 14 amino acids. The CDR3 is CASRRDRGSYEQYF. The DNA for the CDR3 is TGTGCCAGCAGACGCGACAGGGGCTCCTACGAGCAGTACTTC.

The chain has TRBV10-3 and TRBJ1-1; TRBD1 is a possible D gene (6 bases). V lost 0 bases, J lost 1 base, and 9 bases lay in between. The CDR3 spans 15 residues. Germline V gene lookup returns CDR1 ENHRY and CDR2 SYGVKD. Here the CDR3 DNA reads TGTGCCATCAGTGAGTCTACAGGGCGGAACACTGAAGCTTTCTTT. It codes for CAISESTGRNTEAFF.

This clone has just one count. The V and J genes are TRBV6-2 or TRBV6-3 and TRBJ2-1; the D gene is possibly TRBD2 (6 bases). Per germline, CDR1 MNHEY and CDR2 SVGEGT. The V and J ends lost 0 bases and 7 bases respectively, with 16 bases between them. The CDR3 covers 16 residues. CDR3 DNA: TGTGCCAGCAGTTACTCTTTCGGGAGCGGGTCGAATGAGCAGTTCTTC. Amino acids: CASSYSFGSGSNEQFF.

Comment on this clone: The sample holds other DNA sequences that translate to the same CDR3. The genes are TRBV9 and TRBJ1-3, with 7 bases aligning to TRBD1. CDR1 is SGDLS, CDR2 YYNGEE, per germline. The CDR3 contains 16 residues. V gave up 5 bases and J gave up 0 bases; unmatched junction bases: 8. CDR3 nucleotides: TGTGCCAGCAGTAAAGACAGGGAGAGCTCTGGAAACACCATATATTTT. Amino acids: CASSKDRESSGNTIYF. Combining the CDR3 with reference TRBV9 and TRBJ1-3 gives the whole variable domain DSGVTQTPKHLITATGQRVTLRCSPRSGDLSVYWYQQSLDQGLQFLIQYYNGEERAKGNILERFSAQQFPDLHSELNLSSLELGDSALYFCASSKDRESSGNTIYFGEGSWLTVV.

V gene TRBV6-6 combines with J gene TRBJ1-5, with unresolved D. Per germline, CDR1 MNHNY and CDR2 SVGAGI (reference sequence). The CDR3 is 12 residues long. Trimming removed 4 bases at V and 4 bases at J, with 5 bases between. CDR3 in amino acids: CASSSQNQPQHF. CDR3 nucleotides: TGTGCCAGCAGTTCCCAAAATCAGCCCCAGCATTTT.

This clone was recorded only once. The chain employs TRBV7-2 and TRBJ2-7; D may be TRBD2 (5 bases). Trimming took off 1 base at V and 2 bases at J, with 9 bases between the two ends. The CDR3 contains 14 residues. Germline values: CDR1 SGHTA, CDR2 FQGNSA. The CDR3: CASSLGGSAYEQYF. CDR3 DNA: TGTGCCAGCAGCTTAGGCGGGTCAGCCTACGAGCAGTACTTC.

As DNA, the CDR3 is TGTGCCAGCAGCGTAGGGGTGGGGACAGGTAACACCGGGGAGCTGTTTTTT. It codes for CASSVGVGTGNTGELFF. This chain uses TRBV9 with TRBJ2-2; 8 nucleotides line up with TRBD1. This CDR3 is 17 amino acids long. Losses at the gene ends were 0 bases for V and 2 bases for J; bases not matched to a gene: 6. Germline CDR1 SGDLS, CDR2 YYNGEE.

This clone was seen once. The CDR3 DNA sequence: TGTGCCAGCAGTTACTCTAACTCTGGAAACACCATATATTTT. Translated, it gives CASSYSNSGNTIYF. The genes are TRBV6-5 and TRBJ1-3; D uncertain. Trimming stripped 0 bases from V and 0 bases from J, with 3 bases between. The germline V gene has CDR1 MNHEY and CDR2 SVGAGI. The CDR3 contains 14 residues.

The chain carries TRBV19 and TRBJ1-1, with 7 bases matching TRBD1. CDR1 is LNHDA and CDR2 is SQIVND in the germline V gene (reference sequence). V lost 4 bases to trimming and J lost 4 bases; unmatched junction nucleotides: 9. CDR3 length equals 15 residues. The CDR3 here is CASSTPQGVRTEAFF. CDR3 sequence (DNA): TGTGCCAGTAGTACACCTCAGGGGGTTCGCACTGAAGCTTTCTTT.

V gene TRBV2 combines with J gene TRBJ2-1; tentatively, D is TRBD2 (5 bases). The CDR3 length is 16 residues. CDR1 SNHLY and CDR2 FYNNEI come from the germline V gene. The germline V and J ends were trimmed by 7 bases and 0 bases, with 16 bases remaining between them. The CDR3 sequence: CASKSSSGSSYNEQFF. The CDR3 bases are TGTGCCAGCAAGTCCTCCAGCGGAAGCTCCTACAATGAGCAGTTCTTC. The variable domain in full, with the rest retrieved from reference TRBV2 and TRBJ2-1, is EPEVTQTPSHQVTQMGQEVILRCVPISNHLYFYWYRQILGQKVEFLVSFYNNEISEKSEIFDDQFSVERPDGSNFTLKIRSTKLEDSAMYFCASKSSSGSSYNEQFFGPGTRLTVL.